What follows are 25 T cell receptor beta chains derived from one specimen sequenced in a study of blood T cell repertoires in COVID-19. TCRdb keeps only in-frame clones here, not all; method: immunoSEQ multiplex PCR. The sample lists fewer than 90,000 clones; 87% were seen once. Sequenced sample: peripheral blood. The receptors were gathered from a male donor with acute or convalescent COVID-19.

Here the CDR3 reads CASSLLAGGTDTQYF. CDR3 bases: TGTGCCAGCAGCCTCCTAGCGGGGGGCACAGATACGCAGTATTTT. The chain carries TRBV6-5 and TRBJ2-3; 10 nucleotides line up with TRBD2. With V trimmed by 6 bases and J by 1 base, 4 bases remained unmatched. The CDR3 contains 15 residues. Looked up from germline, CDR1 is MNHEY and CDR2 is SVGAGI.

CDR3 DNA: TGTGCCAGCAGCCCAGGTGGGACAGGGGTTTACGAGCAGTACTTC. It yields the protein CASSPGGTGVYEQYF. The chain uses TRBV7-3 and TRBJ2-7, with TRBD1 matching over 10 bases. The CDR3 totals 15 residues. Trimming cost V 5 bases and J 4 bases; bases outside gene matches: 8. Germline CDR1 and CDR2: SGHTA and FQGTGA.

V and J are TRBV15 and TRBJ2-1; the D gene is possibly TRBD1 (6 bases). Germline V gene sequence: CDR1 LNHNV, CDR2 YYDKDF (reference sequence). The CDR3 runs 13 residues. Deletions cut 0 bases from V and 11 bases from J, with 11 bases between. This CDR3 reads CATSRESGTQQFF. CDR3 bases: TGTGCCACCAGCAGAGAATCCGGGACACAGCAGTTCTTC.

The chain carries TRBV3-1 (or the pseudogene TRBV3-2) and TRBJ1-1; no clear D. Germline-derived CDR1 and CDR2 are LGHDT and YNNKEL (reference sequence). V was clipped by 0 bases and J by 11 bases, with 13 bases between them. The CDR3 contains 13 residues. The CDR3 spells CASSQDMAGWAFF. In DNA form, the CDR3 reads TGTGCCAGCAGCCAAGATATGGCGGGGTGGGCTTTCTTT.

The chain couples TRBV18 to TRBJ2-7; D gene uncertain. Germline values: CDR1 KGHSH, CDR2 LQKENI. The CDR3 totals 14 residues. The V and J ends lost 2 bases and 2 bases respectively, with 10 bases between them. The CDR3 DNA is TGTGCCAGCTCACCAAACGACTTGGCCTACGAGCAGTACTTC. Protein product: CASSPNDLAYEQYF.

This CDR3 is CASSAGTGPSGHTF. The DNA for the CDR3 is TGTGCCAGCTCAGCCGGGACAGGCCCATCGGGCCACACCTTC. The rearrangement links TRBV18 to TRBJ1-2, with TRBD1 matching 8 bases. This CDR3 comprises 14 residues. The V segment lost 5 bases and the J segment 12 bases; nucleotides outside the gene matches: 14. The germline CDR1 and CDR2 sequences are KGHSH and LQKENI.

The rearrangement links TRBV6-4 to TRBJ1-4; D is perhaps TRBD1 (6 bases). The CDR3 length is 14 residues. V lost 3 bases to trimming and J lost 7 bases, with 12 bases between them. CDR1 is MRHNA and CDR2 is SNTAGT in the germline V gene. The CDR3: CASSERQGSEKLFF. The CDR3 nucleotides read TGTGCCAGCAGTGAACGGCAGGGGAGTGAAAAACTGTTTTTT.

The V gene is TRBV7-9, the J gene TRBJ1-1; D gene uncertain. Trimming stripped 0 bases from V and 7 bases from J, with 15 bases between. Looked up from germline, CDR1 is SEHNR and CDR2 is FQNEAQ (reference sequence). The CDR3 length is 15 residues. This CDR3 is CASSLASGISGEAFF. The CDR3 bases are TGTGCCAGCAGCTTAGCGTCGGGAATCTCTGGTGAAGCTTTCTTT.

Written as DNA, the CDR3 is TGTGCCAGCAGCCGACGCCTCAGGGGAAGCGAGACCCAGTACTTC. It is translated as CASSRRLRGSETQYF. The chain couples TRBV21-1 to TRBJ2-5; whether TRBD1, the table's D call, matches the DNA was not checked. TRBV21-1 is given as a pseudogene. This CDR3 is 15 amino acids long.

The rearrangement joins TRBV29-1 to TRBJ2-1; 15 nucleotides line up with TRBD2. Trimming at V came to 6 bases and at J to 7 bases, leaving 13 bases not matched to a gene. CDR1 and CDR2 from the germline V gene are SQVTM and ANQGSEA. CDR3 length: 17 amino acids. For the CDR3, the DNA is TGCAGCGTGGACAGGGATTGGACTAGCGGGGGGGCTAATGAGCAGTTCTTC. It specifies CSVDRDWTSGGANEQFF.

This clone was picked up a small number of times. The chain recombines TRBV9 with TRBJ1-5; D remains unclear. V dropped 4 bases and J dropped 7 bases, with 15 bases sitting between them. Germline V gene data show CDR1 as SGDLS and CDR2 as YYNGEE. This CDR3 contains 14 residues. In DNA form, the CDR3 reads TGTGCCAGCAGCCCCCGAGAGGGCGGCCAGCCCCAGCATTTT. Translated: CASSPREGGQPQHF. The full variable domain, rest sourced from reference TRBV9 and TRBJ1-5, is DSGVTQTPKHLITATGQRVTLRCSPRSGDLSVYWYQQSLDQGLQFLIQYYNGEERAKGNILERFSAQQFPDLHSELNLSSLELGDSALYFCASSPREGGQPQHFGDGTRLSIL.

CDR3 residues: CASSLDGTPYTEAFF. CDR3 DNA: TGCGCCAGCAGCTTGGATGGCACCCCATACACTGAAGCTTTCTTT. The chain couples TRBV5-1 to TRBJ1-1; D gene uncertain. V was pared by 0 bases and J by 3 bases, with 12 bases between. Per the germline V gene, CDR1 is SGHRS and CDR2 is YFSETQ. The CDR3 consists of 15 residues.

This chain joins TRBV30 and TRBJ1-1; D gene uncertain. This CDR3 contains 12 residues. Germline CDR1 GTSNPN, CDR2 SVGIG (reference sequence). With 0 bases removed from V and 7 bases from J, the gap between germline ends came to 9 bases. CDR3 in amino acids: CAWSVRGIEAFF. Written as DNA, the CDR3 is TGTGCCTGGAGTGTACGCGGGATTGAAGCTTTCTTT.

This chain uses TRBV3-1 (or the pseudogene TRBV3-2) with TRBJ2-5, with D possibly matching TRBD1 (6 bases). The CDR3 has 14 amino acids. V was clipped by 1 base and J by 3 bases, with 9 bases between them. Germline loops: CDR1 LGHDT, CDR2 YNNKEL (reference sequence). For the CDR3, the DNA is TGTGCCAGCAGCCAAGTCTACAGGGAAGAGACCCAGTACTTC. Translating it yields CASSQVYREETQYF.

The chain uses TRBV19 and TRBJ1-6; 7 bases map to TRBD1. The CDR3 consists of 13 residues. Per the germline V gene, CDR1 is LNHDA and CDR2 is SQIVND (reference sequence). With 6 bases clipped from V and 10 bases from J, the junction kept 6 bases outside the gene matches. The CDR3 DNA reads as TGTGCCAGTAGAGACAGGGTGGAATCACCCCTCCACTTT. Its protein is CASRDRVESPLHF.

Regarding this clone: At one boundary the junction diverges from the germline segment, which might be a read error. The V gene is TRBV4-1, the J gene TRBJ1-2; no firm D call. From germline, CDR1 is MGHRA and CDR2 YSYEKL. The CDR3 sequence is 13 residues long. CDR3 bases: TGCGCCAGCAGCCAAGATCATGGTCGGATCCCACTATTC. Translated: CASSQDHGRIPLF.

This chain joins TRBV11-3 and TRBJ2-5; the match to TRBD1 covers 7 bases. Germline V CDR1 and CDR2: SGHNT, YENEEA. This CDR3 has 13 amino acids. The V segment lost 5 bases and the J segment 4 bases; nucleotides outside the gene matches: 4. The CDR3 here is CASSPGQVETQYF. In DNA form, the CDR3 reads TGTGCCAGCAGCCCCGGACAGGTAGAGACCCAGTACTTC.

The chain recombines TRBV3-1 (or the pseudogene TRBV3-2) with TRBJ2-3; 10 bases align to TRBD2. After removal of 1 base from V and 1 base from J, the junction contained 2 bases not matched to a gene. CDR3 size: 16 residues. Germline-derived CDR1 and CDR2 are LGHDT and YNNKEL (reference sequence). In nucleotides, the CDR3 is TGTGCCAGCAGCCAAGCGCTAGCGGGGGGCACAGATACGCAGTATTTT. Its translation: CASSQALAGGTDTQYF.

This clone showed up just once. V gene TRBV3-1 (or the pseudogene TRBV3-2) combines with J gene TRBJ1-4, with TRBD1 as a possible D gene (5 bases). Trimming took 6 bases from V and 3 from J, leaving 11 bases between them. Per the germline V gene, CDR1 is LGHDT and CDR2 is YNNKEL (reference sequence). The CDR3 covers 14 residues. CDR3: CASRQGPSNEKLFF. CDR3 in DNA: TGTGCCAGCAGGCAGGGTCCGTCTAATGAAAAACTGTTTTTT.

The chain recombines TRBV9 with TRBJ2-7; 7 positions match TRBD1. The CDR3 runs 16 residues. The ends lost 4 bases at V and 1 base at J; junction bases unmatched: 11. Germline CDR1 and CDR2: SGDLS and YYNGEE. CDR3 DNA sequence: TGTGCCAGCAGCCCACAGGGGACGACAGTATCCTACGAGCAGTACTTC. Amino acids: CASSPQGTTVSYEQYF. Looking up the rest from reference TRBV9 and TRBJ2-7 gives the full variable domain: DSGVTQTPKHLITATGQRVTLRCSPRSGDLSVYWYQQSLDQGLQFLIQYYNGEERAKGNILERFSAQQFPDLHSELNLSSLELGDSALYFCASSPQGTTVSYEQYFGPGTRLTVT.

This clone was observed a few times. The V gene is TRBV5-1, the J gene TRBJ2-2; D call uncertain. This CDR3 is 14 amino acids long. The germline V and J ends were trimmed by 0 bases and 5 bases, with 8 bases remaining between them. Germline CDR1 SGHRS, CDR2 YFSETQ. CDR3 DNA sequence: TGCGCCAGCAGCTTGGGCAGGTTTACCGGGGAGCTGTTTTTT. The encoded protein is CASSLGRFTGELFF.

The chain combines TRBV12-3 or TRBV12-4 with TRBJ2-1, with a tentative D call TRBD1 (6 bases). The CDR3 is 13 residues long. V was shortened by 6 bases and J by 5 bases, with 11 bases between the two germline ends. Here the CDR3 DNA reads TGTGCCAGCAGCAGGGGTTCCAACAATGAGCAGTTCTTC. It is translated as CASSRGSNNEQFF.

This rearrangement joins TRBV2 to TRBJ2-1; 12 positions match TRBD2. V was pared by 8 bases and J by 4 bases, with 0 bases of the junction left unmatched. The V gene's germline CDR1 is SNHLY and CDR2 FYNNEI. The CDR3 runs 13 residues. CDR3 protein: CASGTSGYNEQFF. CDR3 bases: TGTGCCAGCGGGACTAGCGGGTACAATGAGCAGTTCTTC.

V gene TRBV18 combines with J gene TRBJ2-7; TRBD2 aligns across 14 bases. The CDR3 has 14 residues. V lost 6 bases and J lost 5; bases outside the gene matches: 3. Per germline, CDR1 KGHSH and CDR2 LQKENI. Here the CDR3 DNA reads TGTGCCAGCTCGGGACTAGCGGGGGTAGACGAGCAGTACTTC. Encoded protein: CASSGLAGVDEQYF. The whole variable domain, filled in from reference TRBV18 and TRBJ2-7, reads NAGVMQNPRHLVRRRGQEARLRCSPMKGHSHVYWYRQLPEEGLKFMVYLQKENIIDESGMPKERFSAEFPKEGPSILRIQQVVRGDSAAYFCASSGLAGVDEQYFGPGTRLTVT.

The V gene is TRBV28, the J gene TRBJ2-7; D call uncertain. Per germline, CDR1 MDHEN and CDR2 SYDVKM. The CDR3 sequence is 15 residues long. Trimming stripped 6 bases from V and 3 bases from J, with 18 bases between. CDR3 protein: CASRGTVLPHYEQYF. The CDR3 nucleotides read TGTGCCAGCAGGGGCACAGTACTCCCCCACTACGAGCAGTACTTC.